This T cell receptor (beta chain) was recorded in a study of CD8 T cells in Susac syndrome. Study details: Within the group of sequenced Susac syndrome patients, five or six had active disease and eight were in remission.

The CDR3 contains 15 residues. The V gene's germline CDR1 is SGHRS and CDR2 YFSETQ. V was clipped by 4 bases and J by 2 bases; unmatched bases: 4. It was with random hexamers that roughly 0.45 to 1 ug RNA was reverse transcribed. TCRdb reprocessed the immunoSEQ multiplex PCR reads with MiXCR, giving one entry per CDR3 protein. The sample records approximately 190,000 distinct CDR3 sequences, 95% being singletons. Material: CD4+ T cells from PBMCs. This chain links TRBV5-1 with TRBJ2-4; 9 bases agree with TRBD1. The clonotype comes from a human donor with Susac syndrome. The CDR3 bases are TGCGCCAGCAGCCGGGACAGGGTAACCAAAAACATTCAGTACTTC. Encoded protein: CASSRDRVTKNIQYF.